Each of the 21 T cell receptor beta chains below was sequenced from the same sample in a study of blood T cell repertoires in COVID-19. Libraries were prepared by immunoSEQ multiplex PCR; TCRdb keeps only in-frame clonotypes and omits some of them. The repertoire has tens of thousands of clones, about nine tenths of them found once; the top ten carry around 9.1%. What was sequenced was peripheral blood. The receptors were sampled from a human donor with acute or convalescent COVID-19. The donor label of this sample is uncertain.

In nucleotides, the CDR3 is TGTGCCACCAGTGATTTGAGTGGGACAGGGGAGCACGGGGAGCTGTTTTTT. Its translation is CATSDLSGTGEHGELFF. The chain uses TRBV24-1 and TRBJ2-2; 10 nucleotides align to TRBD1. Unmatched junction bases numbered 7, after V lost 0 bases and J lost 7 bases. The CDR3 runs to 17 residues. The germline V gene encodes CDR1 KGHDR and CDR2 SFDVKD.

The CDR3 spells CATSRDLGRVVFYEQYF. CDR3 nucleotide sequence: TGTGCCACCAGCAGAGATCTTGGGCGGGTGGTCTTCTACGAGCAGTACTTC. The chain is built from TRBV15 and TRBJ2-7; TRBD2 is a possible D gene (5 bases). The CDR3 length is 17 residues. CDR1 is LNHNV, CDR2 YYDKDF, per germline (reference sequence). V shed 0 bases and J shed 3 bases, with 18 bases lying between them.

The V and J genes are TRBV27 and TRBJ1-2; D unclear. V was cut by 3 bases and J by 2 bases, with 7 bases left in between. The CDR3 is 13 residues long. Germline loops: CDR1 MNHEY, CDR2 SMNVEV (reference sequence). The CDR3 nucleotides read TGTGCCAGCAGTTTCCGTCAGAACTATGGCTACACCTTC. This translates into CASSFRQNYGYTF.

This clone was seen only a few times. The gene calls are TRBV5-4 and TRBJ2-1; D possibly corresponds to TRBD2 (6 bases). The CDR3 spans 16 residues. V lost 4 bases and J lost 5, with 19 bases in between. CDR1 is SGHNT, CDR2 YYREEE, per germline (reference sequence). DNA for the CDR3: TGTGCCAGCAGCAAGAATGCGGGACGCGGGGACAATGAGCAGTTCTTC. It codes for CASSKNAGRGDNEQFF.

The count of this clone is one. CDR3: CASSSTGPGLAGGLVADTQYF. DNA of the CDR3: TGTGCCAGCAGTTCCACCGGACCGGGACTAGCGGGAGGACTGGTGGCAGATACGCAGTATTTT. The chain links TRBV28 to TRBJ2-3, with 15 bases identical to TRBD2. Germline lookup yields CDR1 MDHEN and CDR2 SYDVKM. This CDR3 is built from 21 residues. V lost 4 bases to trimming and J lost 4 bases; unmatched junction nucleotides: 18.

A few counts support this clone. The chain links TRBV3-1 (or the pseudogene TRBV3-2) to TRBJ2-7, with 7 nucleotides matching TRBD2. V trimming: 0 bases; J trimming: 6 bases; junction bases outside the gene matches: 5. This CDR3 spans 14 amino acids. Germline V lookup: CDR1 LGHDT, CDR2 YNNKEL (reference sequence). CDR3 residues: CASSQDHSGGEQYV. The CDR3 DNA sequence: TGTGCCAGCAGCCAAGACCATTCGGGAGGCGAGCAGTACGTC.

CDR3 loop: CSASLGQRLGPQHF. In DNA form, the CDR3 reads TGCAGTGCTAGTCTGGGACAGAGGCTTGGGCCCCAGCATTTT. This chain joins TRBV20-1 and TRBJ1-5, with 7 bases matching TRBD1. The CDR3 length is 14 residues. Per germline, CDR1 DFQATT and CDR2 SNEGSKA (reference sequence). V lost 3 bases to trimming and J lost 9 bases; unmatched junction nucleotides: 11.

CDR3 sequence (DNA): TGTGCCAGCAGCTTTTCTCTGGCGGGAGGCCTATACGAGCAGTACTTC. It translates to CASSFSLAGGLYEQYF. V and J are TRBV11-2 and TRBJ2-7; 8 nucleotides line up with TRBD2. The CDR3 is 16 amino acids. The V gene end was trimmed by 3 bases and the J gene end by 4 bases; junction bases not matched to a gene: 11. The germline gives CDR1 SGHAT, CDR2 FQNNGV. Supplemented by reference TRBV11-2 and TRBJ2-7, the full variable domain reads EAGVAQSPRYKIIEKRQSVAFWCNPISGHATLYWYQQILGQGPKLLIQFQNNGVVDDSQLPKDRFSAERLKGVDSTLKIQPAKLEDSAVYLCASSFSLAGGLYEQYFGPGTRLTVT.

This clone was detected only once. The rearrangement links TRBV5-1 to TRBJ1-1, with 8 bases that match TRBD1. Looked up from germline, CDR1 is SGHRS and CDR2 is YFSETQ. J gave up 10 bases and V 0 bases, and 5 bases lay outside the gene matches. This CDR3 region has 13 residues. CDR3 loop: CASSLEQGAVAFF. The DNA of the CDR3 is TGCGCCAGCAGCTTGGAGCAGGGGGCTGTAGCTTTCTTT.

This clone was recorded only once. Other DNA sequences in the sample encode the same CDR3. The chain couples TRBV5-1 to TRBJ2-3, with D unresolved. V was cut by 1 base and J by 5 bases, with 5 bases left in between. Germline CDR1 and CDR2: SGHRS and YFSETQ. This CDR3 contains 12 residues. CDR3 region: CASSLNRDTQYF. The CDR3 nucleotides read TGCGCCAGCAGCTTGAATCGAGATACGCAGTATTTT.

As concerns this clone: Other DNA sequences within the sample encode an identical CDR3. This chain uses TRBV3-1 (or the pseudogene TRBV3-2) with TRBJ2-2, with D maybe TRBD2 (5 bases). The CDR3 is 15 amino acids. V lost 4 bases and J lost 5, with 14 bases in between. CDR1 LGHDT and CDR2 YNNKEL come from the germline V gene (reference sequence). The CDR3 sequence is CASSRGGSRTGELFF. Written as DNA, the CDR3 is TGTGCCAGCAGCCGTGGTGGGAGCAGGACCGGGGAGCTGTTTTTT.

This sequence joins TRBV7-8 and TRBJ2-1; D might be TRBD2 (5 bases). The CDR3 length is 18 residues. The germline V and J ends were trimmed by 5 bases and 0 bases, with 20 bases remaining between them. Germline V gene data show CDR1 as SGHVS and CDR2 as FQNEAQ. CDR3 amino acids: CASSHRRGSDSSYNEQFF. The CDR3 DNA reads TGTGCCAGCAGCCACCGTCGAGGGAGCGATAGCTCCTACAATGAGCAGTTCTTC.

This clone turned up a few times. CDR3 sequence reads: CASSPPGQGGVFDGYTF. CDR3 nucleotides: TGTGCCAGCAGCCCCCCGGGACAGGGAGGAGTATTCGATGGCTACACCTTC. The chain couples TRBV6-2 or TRBV6-3 to TRBJ1-2; the match to TRBD1 covers 9 bases. With V trimmed by 6 bases and J by 6 bases, 17 bases remained unmatched. The CDR3 is 17 residues long. CDR1 and CDR2 (germline): MNHEY, SVGEGT.

The genes are TRBV30 and TRBJ1-2; D is unresolved. Germline values: CDR1 GTSNPN, CDR2 SVGIG (reference sequence). Trimming removed 3 bases at V and 8 bases at J, with 16 bases between. CDR3 size: 13 residues. CDR3 coding DNA: TGTGCCTGGAGAATAACAGCCCAATACGGCTACACCTTC. Translating it yields CAWRITAQYGYTF.

The chain links TRBV10-2 to TRBJ1-1; D perhaps matches TRBD1 (6 bases). There are 14 residues in the CDR3. Between the trimmed V and J ends, which lost 3 bases and 4 bases, there was a span of 12 bases. In germline, CDR1 is WSHSY, CDR2 SAAADI. The CDR3 here is CASSEIGQRTEAFF. The CDR3 DNA is TGCGCCAGCAGTGAAATAGGACAGCGCACTGAAGCTTTCTTT.

The V gene is TRBV20-1, the J gene TRBJ2-7, with 12 bases that match TRBD2. This CDR3 comprises 15 residues. V lost 3 bases, J lost 3 bases, and 6 bases stayed unmatched. Per the germline V gene, CDR1 is DFQATT and CDR2 is SNEGSKA (reference sequence). The CDR3 region has the DNA TGCAGTGCTAGTGGTTCTAGCGGGAGGGTCTACGAGCAGTACTTC. Amino acid sequence: CSASGSSGRVYEQYF.

This chain uses TRBV21-1 with TRBJ2-2; the table's D call of TRBD2 was not tested on the DNA. TRBV21-1 is reported as a pseudogene. This CDR3 comprises 19 residues. The CDR3 sequence: CASSKSGTSGGANTGELFF. In DNA form, the CDR3 reads TGTGCCAGCAGCAAATCCGGGACTAGCGGGGGGGCGAACACCGGGGAGCTGTTTTTT.

This clone was recorded once. This sequence joins TRBV7-9 and TRBJ1-1; D is perhaps TRBD1 (6 bases). V was shortened by 2 bases and J by 1 base, with 8 bases between the two germline ends. The CDR3 sequence is 14 residues long. CDR1 and CDR2 from the germline V gene are SEHNR and FQNEAQ (reference sequence). The CDR3 spells CASSLRTANTEAFF. CDR3 bases: TGTGCCAGCAGCTTACGGACAGCGAACACTGAAGCTTTCTTT. The full variable domain, its missing parts supplied by reference TRBV7-9 and TRBJ1-1, is DTGVSQNPRHKITKRGQNVTFRCDPISEHNRLYWYRQTLGQGPEFLTYFQNEAQLEKSRLLSDRFSAERPKGSFSTLEIQRTEQGDSAMYLCASSLRTANTEAFFGQGTRLTVV.

This chain joins TRBV6-5 and TRBJ1-1; D is undetermined. This CDR3 has 14 amino acids. Per the germline V gene, CDR1 is MNHEY and CDR2 is SVGAGI. V dropped 0 bases and J dropped 4 bases, with 9 bases sitting between them. The CDR3 loop is CASSYSNEGTEAFF. CDR3 DNA: TGTGCCAGCAGTTACTCGAACGAGGGCACTGAAGCTTTCTTT.

The rearrangement uses TRBV3-1 (or the pseudogene TRBV3-2) and TRBJ1-2, with D possibly matching TRBD1 (6 bases). The CDR3 spans 16 residues. V lost 1 base and J lost 8, with 20 bases in between. In germline, CDR1 is LGHDT, CDR2 YNNKEL (reference sequence). The CDR3 nucleotides read TGTGCCAGCAGCCAAGGGGAACTACAGGGACGTCGCGGCTACACCTTC. This codes for CASSQGELQGRRGYTF.

This clone was seen a single time. The chain is built from TRBV28 and TRBJ1-2, with 8 positions matching TRBD1. CDR3 length: 13 residues. The germline V gene has CDR1 MDHEN and CDR2 SYDVKM. Unmatched junction bases numbered 6, after V lost 6 bases and J lost 6 bases. In DNA, the CDR3 is TGTGCCAGCAGGAGAGGACAGGGCGATGGCTACACCTTC. It yields the protein CASRRGQGDGYTF.